These T cell receptor beta chains were read from a single sample in a study of blood T cell repertoires in COVID-19. Assay used: immunoSEQ multiplex PCR; TCRdb lists only in-frame clones, some missing. The sample has approximately 46,000 clones, around 82% seen once. Sequenced material: peripheral blood. The origin of the receptors is a woman between 70 and 85 years old with acute or convalescent COVID-19. The CDR3 runs from the conserved cysteine through the conserved F or W. The D gene is left open where the match is weak. Size is omitted from some rows. Given values are once, few, many or a class for expanded clones.

CDR3	DNA	size	J	D	V
CATGQGASEKLFF	TGTGCCACCGGACAGGGGGCGTCGGAAAAACTGTTTTTT	-	TRBJ1-4	TRBD1	TRBV19
CASSLFLFQPQHF	TGTGCCAGCAGTTTATTTCTTTTCCAGCCCCAGCATTTT	-	TRBJ1-5	-	TRBV12-3/TRBV12-4
CATSGREGQPQHF	TGTGCCACCTCTGGCAGGGAAGGGCAGCCCCAGCATTTT	few	TRBJ1-5	-	TRBV24-1
CAWSVRRGPHNEQFF	TGTGCCTGGAGTGTCCGGAGGGGGCCCCACAATGAGCAGTTCTTC	-	TRBJ2-1	-	TRBV30
CASSHRDREGSYGYTF	TGCGCCAGCAGCCATCGGGACAGGGAAGGTAGCTATGGCTACACCTTC	-	TRBJ1-2	TRBD1	TRBV4-1
CASSIVRGRGYEQYF	TGTGCCAGTAGTATAGTCAGGGGTAGAGGCTACGAGCAGTACTTC	once	TRBJ2-7	-	TRBV19
CASSYGTPRETQYF	TGTGCCAGCAGTTACGGGACTCCACGAGAGACCCAGTACTTC	-	TRBJ2-5	-	TRBV6-5
CASSQTPGRGINEQYF	TGCGCCAGCAGCCAGACTCCGGGACGGGGGATCAACGAGCAGTACTTC	-	TRBJ2-7	-	TRBV4-1
CASSPSGGRASDTQYF	TGTGCCAGCAGCCCTTCCGGCGGGAGGGCCTCAGATACGCAGTATTTT	-	TRBJ2-3	TRBD2	TRBV9
CASSLAVTLSEQYF	TGTGCCAGCAGCTTAGCGGTTACTTTATCCGAGCAGTACTTC	-	TRBJ2-7	-	TRBV7-2
CASSEREGLAEAFF	TGTGCCAGCAGTGAAAGGGAGGGCTTGGCTGAAGCTTTCTTT	-	TRBJ1-1	-	TRBV6-1
CASSSGLDQPQHF	TGTGCCAGCAGCTCGGGACTGGATCAGCCCCAGCATTTT	-	TRBJ1-5	-	TRBV5-4
CASTPRWGGRRYGYTF	TGTGCCAGCACTCCCCGGTGGGGGGGGCGAAGGTATGGCTACACCTTC	-	TRBJ1-2	-	TRBV9
CASSPLKGAGNTIYF	TGTGCCAGCAGCCCCCTCAAGGGAGCTGGAAACACCATATATTTT	-	TRBJ1-3	-	TRBV11-3
CASSQGGQSYEQYF	TGTGCCAGCAGCCAAGGAGGACAGTCCTACGAGCAGTACTTC	-	TRBJ2-7	-	TRBV3-1/TRBV3-2
CAWSVQGLSSYNEQFF	TGTGCCTGGAGTGTACAGGGGCTTTCCTCCTACAATGAGCAGTTCTTC	-	TRBJ2-1	TRBD1	TRBV30
CATSGALTEAFF	TGTGCCACCAGTGGCGCTCTCACTGAAGCTTTCTTT	-	TRBJ1-1	-	TRBV24-1
CASTLGGGAGTEAFF	TGTGCCAGTACCCTAGGGGGGGGCGCAGGCACTGAAGCTTTCTTT	once	TRBJ1-1	-	TRBV19